One sample yielded the 30 T cell receptor beta chains listed below, sequenced in a study of blood T cells in healthy people across ages. A second PCR, run for roughly 7 to 12 cycles, used a sample-barcoded 5' primer plus a J-beta primer mix. TCRdb re-called the 5' RACE reads through MiXCR, storing one row per CDR3 protein. The table records around 990,000 distinct CDR3 sequences, 20% to 25% of them present only once. The same data also went into a second study, on T cells of mothers and their children.

The sequenced material came from blood. The receptor set was obtained from a girl aged 2 to 9 in good health.

This clonotype was recorded a few times. The chain recombines TRBV24-1 with TRBJ1-4; D possibly corresponds to TRBD1 (5 bases). V shed 3 bases and J shed 5 bases, with 12 bases lying between them. The CDR3 covers 15 residues. The germline gives CDR1 KGHDR, CDR2 SFDVKD. The CDR3 loop reads CATSDGRDLNEKLFF. The CDR3 DNA reads as TGTGCCACCAGTGATGGCAGGGATCTCAATGAAAAACTGTTTTTT.

This clonotype was picked up a small number of times. V and J are TRBV4-1 and TRBJ2-7; a possible D gene is TRBD2 (5 bases). V dropped 1 base and J dropped 0 bases, with 13 bases sitting between them. CDR3 size: 16 residues. The germline V gene has CDR1 MGHRA and CDR2 YSYEKL. This chain's CDR3 is CASSQGRGISSYEQYF. In nucleotides, the CDR3 is TGCGCCAGCAGCCAAGGACGGGGTATCTCCTCCTACGAGCAGTACTTC.

This clonotype was detected a few times. The gene calls are TRBV29-1 and TRBJ2-7; no reliable D call. Trimming shortened V by 4 bases and J by 4 bases, and 5 bases separated the two germline ends. CDR3 length: 10 residues. Germline V gene data show CDR1 as SQVTM and CDR2 as ANQGSEA. The CDR3 loop is CSVGQYEQYF. DNA for the CDR3: TGCAGCGTTGGGCAGTACGAGCAGTACTTC.

The chain employs TRBV25-1 and TRBJ2-5; D is unresolved. V was clipped by 0 bases and J by 5 bases, with 10 bases between them. The CDR3 consists of 14 residues. Germline CDR1 is MGHDK and CDR2 is SYGVNS. DNA for the CDR3: TGTGCCAGCAGTGAATACGAGGAAGGGGAGACCCAGTACTTC. Translation: CASSEYEEGETQYF.

J is TRBJ2-7 and V is TRBV15; tentatively, D is TRBD2 (6 bases). Germline V gives CDR1 LNHNV, CDR2 YYDKDF (reference sequence). The CDR3 covers 12 residues. V lost 6 bases and J 5 bases, leaving 11 bases between the germline ends. As DNA, the CDR3 is TGTGCCACCAGGGGCGGGATCGACGAGCAGTACTTC. This sequence encodes CATRGGIDEQYF. Based on the CDR3 plus reference TRBV15 and TRBJ2-7, the full variable domain is DAMVIQNPRYQVTQFGKPVTLSCSQTLNHNVMYWYQQKSSQAPKLLFHYYDKDFNNEADTPDNFQSRRPNTSFCFLDIRSPGLGDTAMYLCATRGGIDEQYFGPGTRLTVT.

Ten or more counts support this clonotype. This chain uses TRBV29-1 with TRBJ1-1; D gene unclear. This CDR3 contains 10 residues. Germline V gene sequence: CDR1 SQVTM, CDR2 ANQGSEA. Between the trimmed V and J ends, which lost 7 bases and 0 bases, there was a span of 3 bases. This CDR3 is CSALNTEAFF. The CDR3 nucleotides are TGCAGCGCTCTGAACACTGAAGCTTTCTTT.

This clonotype was detected only a few times. The CDR3 DNA reads TGTGCCAGCAGTCCCTATGGGGCGAGACAAGAGACCCAGTACTTC. Translated: CASSPYGARQETQYF. This chain links TRBV28 with TRBJ2-5; a possible D gene is TRBD1 (5 bases). The germline V gene encodes CDR1 MDHEN and CDR2 SYDVKM. The V gene lost 5 bases and the J gene lost 2 bases, with 15 bases spanning the gap. The CDR3 extends over 15 amino acids.

V is TRBV27 and J is TRBJ2-7, with TRBD1 matching 8 bases. The ends lost 3 bases at V and 2 bases at J; junction bases unmatched: 3. This CDR3 region has 14 residues. Germline-derived CDR1 and CDR2 are MNHEY and SMNVEV (reference sequence). The CDR3 coding sequence is TGTGCCAGCAGTTTTACAGGGGGTACCTACGAGCAGTACTTC. Protein sequence: CASSFTGGTYEQYF.

This sequence joins TRBV27 and TRBJ2-2; no clear D gene. With 5 bases removed from V and 6 bases from J, the gap between germline ends came to 13 bases. This CDR3 contains 14 residues. Per germline, CDR1 MNHEY and CDR2 SMNVEV (reference sequence). The CDR3 loop reads CASSPSNRPGELFF. In nucleotides, the CDR3 is TGTGCCAGCAGTCCCTCAAACCGGCCCGGGGAGCTGTTTTTT.

This clonotype was counted a few times. J is TRBJ2-1 and V is TRBV7-9, with 12 bases that match TRBD2. There are 18 residues in the CDR3. Trimming at V came to 7 bases and at J to 3 bases, leaving 13 bases not matched to a gene. In germline, CDR1 is SEHNR, CDR2 FQNEAQ (reference sequence). The CDR3, as DNA: TGTGCCAGCACCCACTTACTAGCGGGGGGCCTACTCTACAATGAGCAGTTCTTC. Protein: CASTHLLAGGLLYNEQFF. Together with reference TRBV7-9 and TRBJ2-1, the CDR3 gives the full variable domain: DTGVSQNPRHKITKRGQNVTFRCDPISEHNRLYWYRQTLGQGPEFLTYFQNEAQLEKSRLLSDRFSAERPKGSFSTLEIQRTEQGDSAMYLCASTHLLAGGLLYNEQFFGPGTRLTVL.

This clonotype has just one count. The rearrangement uses TRBV6-6 and TRBJ2-7; TRBD1 might be the D (6 bases). CDR1 and CDR2 from the germline V gene are MNHNY and SVGAGI (reference sequence). The CDR3 loop spans 13 amino acids. With 6 bases removed from V and 5 bases from J, the gap between germline ends came to 14 bases. As DNA, the CDR3 is TGTGCCAGCAGACACACAGGGTCGAACGAGCAGTACTTC. Translating it yields CASRHTGSNEQYF.

Concerning this clonotype: At one end the junction does not follow the germline gene, possibly because of a read error. J is TRBJ2-7 and V is TRBV7-2; TRBD1 matches 9 bases. The CDR3 sequence is 15 residues long. Germline V CDR1 and CDR2: SGHTA, FQGNSA. CDR3 residues: CASSFTGTGTHEQHF. CDR3 bases: TGTGCCAGCAGCTTTACCGGGACAGGGACCCACGAGCAGCACTTC.

The chain couples TRBV6-5 to TRBJ1-1; a weak D match, TRBD1 (5 bases). Germline V gene lookup returns CDR1 MNHEY and CDR2 SVGAGI. The CDR3 covers 17 residues. Trimming stripped 4 bases from V and 4 bases from J, with 22 bases between. The CDR3 DNA reads TGTGCCAGCAGTTTACTCATGGGCCAGGGAGCGGGCACTGAAGCTTTCTTT. Residues: CASSLLMGQGAGTEAFF.

This chain connects TRBV29-1 to TRBJ2-7; TRBD2 might be the D (6 bases). Germline V gene data show CDR1 as SQVTM and CDR2 as ANQGSEA. There are 12 residues in the CDR3. Trimming stripped 0 bases from V and 6 bases from J, with 9 bases between. CDR3 coding DNA: TGCAGCGTTGAAGATGGCGGGACCGAGCAGTACTTC. Translated, it gives CSVEDGGTEQYF.

The V call is TRBV7-9, the J call TRBJ2-1, with 9 bases identical to TRBD1. The V and J ends lost 3 bases and 8 bases, in that order; junction bases with no gene match: 2. CDR3 length: 13 residues. Germline V lookup: CDR1 SEHNR, CDR2 FQNEAQ (reference sequence). For the CDR3, the DNA is TGTGCCAGCAGCTTGGGACAGGGTGATGAGCAGTTCTTC. Amino acid sequence: CASSLGQGDEQFF. The entire variable domain, with the rest obtained from reference TRBV7-9 and TRBJ2-1, is as follows: DTGVSQNPRHKITKRGQNVTFRCDPISEHNRLYWYRQTLGQGPEFLTYFQNEAQLEKSRLLSDRFSAERPKGSFSTLEIQRTEQGDSAMYLCASSLGQGDEQFFGPGTRLTVL.

This clonotype was detected a few times. The gene calls are TRBV3-1 and TRBJ2-7, with 7 nucleotides matching TRBD1. This CDR3 contains 17 residues. V was clipped by 0 bases and J by 4 bases; unmatched bases: 12. In germline, CDR1 is LGHDT, CDR2 YNNKEL (reference sequence). CDR3 in amino acids: CASSQDRQGVRGYEQYF. CDR3 bases: TGTGCCAGCAGCCAAGATCGCCAGGGGGTTAGGGGGTACGAGCAGTACTTC.

The gene calls are TRBV7-9 and TRBJ2-5, with a weak D call TRBD1 (6 bases). This CDR3 has 14 residues. Germline CDR1 reads SEHNR; CDR2 reads FQNEAQ (reference sequence). Trimming stripped 5 bases from V and 4 bases from J, with 14 bases between. The CDR3 sequence is CASSPGDTRETQYF. CDR3 DNA sequence: TGTGCCAGCAGCCCTGGGGACACCCGAGAGACCCAGTACTTC.

This clonotype was observed a few times. The CDR3 sequence is CASSSGRLGTEAFF. The CDR3 region has the DNA TGTGCCAGCAGCTCAGGACGGTTAGGCACTGAAGCTTTCTTT. The rearrangement joins TRBV7-9 to TRBJ1-1; D gene unclear. The V gene lost 4 bases and the J gene lost 4 bases, with 13 bases spanning the gap. CDR3 length: 14 residues. CDR1 is SEHNR, CDR2 FQNEAQ, per germline (reference sequence).

The V gene is TRBV14, the J gene TRBJ2-5; D is undetermined. Germline V gene sequence: CDR1 SGHDN, CDR2 FVKESK. There are 13 residues in the CDR3. Trimming left V 2 bases short and J 7 bases short, with 11 bases between. This CDR3 reads CASSQSLLRTQYF. The CDR3 DNA is TGTGCCAGCAGCCAATCGCTCCTCCGGACCCAGTACTTC. The full variable domain, completed using reference TRBV14 and TRBJ2-5, is EAGVTQFPSHSVIEKGQTVTLRCDPISGHDNLYWYRRVMGKEIKFLLHFVKESKQDESGMPNNRFLAERTGGTYSTLKVQPAELEDSGVYFCASSQSLLRTQYFGPGTRLLVL.

V and J are TRBV9 and TRBJ1-2; D is possibly TRBD1 (5 bases). Germline V gives CDR1 SGDLS, CDR2 YYNGEE. The CDR3 length is 12 residues. The CDR3 loop is CVSSGMDEGYTF. In DNA form, the CDR3 reads TGTGTCAGTTCAGGGATGGACGAAGGCTACACCTTC.

The J gene is TRBJ1-1, the V gene TRBV5-6; the D is unclear. The ends were cut back, 5 bases at V and 6 bases at J, with 14 bases in the middle. The germline V gene encodes CDR1 SGHDT and CDR2 YYEEEE. The CDR3 is 13 residues long. The CDR3 DNA reads as TGTGCCAGCAGTCGGCCTCGTCTCTCTGAAGCTTTCTTT. It encodes CASSRPRLSEAFF.

The chain recombines TRBV4-1 with TRBJ2-1; D remains ambiguous. This CDR3 comprises 15 residues. Germline V gives CDR1 MGHRA, CDR2 YSYEKL. Trimming removed 6 bases at V and 0 bases at J, with 12 bases between. CDR3 in amino acids: CASRPEGSSYNEQFF. The CDR3 DNA reads as TGCGCCAGCAGACCCGAAGGAAGCTCCTACAATGAGCAGTTCTTC.

The CDR3 sequence is CASSPGTGRSYNSPLHF. CDR3 bases: TGTGCCAGCAGCCCTGGGACAGGGCGCTCCTATAATTCACCCCTCCACTTT. The V and J genes are TRBV7-2 and TRBJ1-6, with 9 bases matching TRBD1. The V gene end was trimmed by 5 bases and the J gene end by 0 bases; junction bases not matched to a gene: 5. Germline V gene sequence: CDR1 SGHTA, CDR2 FQGNSA. This CDR3 spans 17 amino acids.

This chain's CDR3 is CAISGWGASDNEQFF. As DNA, the CDR3 is TGTGCCATCAGTGGATGGGGGGCCTCTGACAATGAGCAGTTCTTC. This chain joins TRBV10-3 and TRBJ2-5; D is possibly TRBD1 or TRBD2 (6 bases each). The J call may be mistaken, given a closer DNA end match to TRBJ2-1. The CDR3 extends over 15 amino acids. The germline gives CDR1 ENHRY, CDR2 SYGVKD.

This sequence joins TRBV9 and TRBJ2-7, with D uncertain. V was clipped by 0 bases and J by 0 bases, with 7 bases between them. CDR1 is SGDLS, CDR2 YYNGEE, per germline. The CDR3 extends over 14 amino acids. The CDR3 spells CASSVAVSSYEQYF. In nucleotides, the CDR3 is TGTGCCAGCAGCGTAGCTGTCAGCTCCTACGAGCAGTACTTC.

CDR3 nucleotide sequence: TGCGCCAGCAGCTCCGGCGGGATCAGCCAGCAAGAGACCCAGTACTTC. This translates into CASSSGGISQQETQYF. This chain uses TRBV5-1 with TRBJ2-5; weak D call: TRBD2 (6 bases). The V end was cut by 3 bases, the J end by 2 bases, with 17 bases between. Per germline, CDR1 SGHRS and CDR2 YFSETQ. This CDR3 contains 16 residues.

This chain links TRBV5-4 with TRBJ2-3, with 10 bases fitting TRBD2. With V trimmed by 4 bases and J by 2 bases, 7 bases remained unmatched. This CDR3 is 16 amino acids long. Germline CDR1 reads SGHNT; CDR2 reads YYREEE (reference sequence). The CDR3 protein is CASSLWTSGNTDTQYF. CDR3 nucleotide sequence: TGTGCCAGCAGCCTGTGGACTAGCGGTAACACAGATACGCAGTATTTT.

The chain employs TRBV3-1 and TRBJ1-6; a possible D gene is TRBD1 (5 bases). Germline lookup yields CDR1 LGHDT and CDR2 YNNKEL (reference sequence). Trimming took 4 bases from V and 9 from J, leaving 16 bases between them. This CDR3 spans 15 amino acids. DNA of the CDR3: TGTGCCAGCAGCCTGAGCGGGACGAACGGTTCACCCCTCCACTTT. Protein product: CASSLSGTNGSPLHF.

This clonotype came up a few times. This sequence joins TRBV29-1 and TRBJ1-1; D unresolved. CDR3 length equals 14 residues. CDR1 is SQVTM, CDR2 ANQGSEA, per germline. Trimming shortened V by 4 bases and J by 2 bases, and 14 bases separated the two germline ends. This chain's CDR3 is CSVGFGRRNTEAFF. In DNA form, the CDR3 reads TGCAGCGTTGGGTTCGGGCGGCGAAACACTGAAGCTTTCTTT. The full variable domain, with the rest looked up from reference TRBV29-1 and TRBJ1-1, is SAVISQKPSRDICQRGTSLTIQCQVDSQVTMMFWYRQQPGQSLTLIATANQGSEATYESGFVIDKFPISRPNLTFSTLTVSNMSPEDSSIYLCSVGFGRRNTEAFFGQGTRLTVV.

The gene calls are TRBV20-1 and TRBJ1-2, with D possibly matching TRBD1 (5 bases). The V end was cut by 4 bases, the J end by 1 base, with 16 bases between. The CDR3 extends over 15 amino acids. Germline lookup yields CDR1 DFQATT and CDR2 SNEGSKA (reference sequence). The CDR3 nucleotides read TGCAGTGCTAAGGAGGGGCGAGGATTTAACTATGGCTACACCTTC. Its translation is CSAKEGRGFNYGYTF.